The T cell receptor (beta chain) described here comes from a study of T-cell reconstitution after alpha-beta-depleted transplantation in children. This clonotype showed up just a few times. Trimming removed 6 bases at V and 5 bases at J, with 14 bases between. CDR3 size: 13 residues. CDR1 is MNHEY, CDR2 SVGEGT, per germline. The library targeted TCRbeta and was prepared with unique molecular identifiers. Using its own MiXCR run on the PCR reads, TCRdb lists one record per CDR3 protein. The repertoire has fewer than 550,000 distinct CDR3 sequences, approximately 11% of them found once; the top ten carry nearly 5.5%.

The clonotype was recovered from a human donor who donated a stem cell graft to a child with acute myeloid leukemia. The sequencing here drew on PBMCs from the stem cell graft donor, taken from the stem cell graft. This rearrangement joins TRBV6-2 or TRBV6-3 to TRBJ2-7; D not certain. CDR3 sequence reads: CASRSRVEDEQYF. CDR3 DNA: TGTGCCAGCAGGTCGCGAGTTGAGGACGAGCAGTACTTC.